The 25 T cell receptor beta chains presented below share a single source sample, sequenced in a study of response to subunit inactivated influenza vaccine. TCRdb reanalysed the RT-PCR reads using MiXCR and keeps one entry per CDR3 protein. This table has roughly 790,000 distinct CDR3 sequences, around 21% appearing once. Material: PBMCs from blood, obtained roughly 5 days after vaccination. The receptor source for this set is a man aged 50 or older who received an inactivated influenza vaccine.

The table lists this clonotype with a few counts. The chain is built from TRBV5-1 and TRBJ2-7, with TRBD2 matching over 9 bases. This CDR3 is 15 amino acids long. In germline, CDR1 is SGHRS, CDR2 YFSETQ. J was trimmed by 7 bases and V by 0 bases; bases with no gene match: 8. CDR3 sequence: CASSLGVAGVEEQYF. The DNA of the CDR3 is TGCGCCAGCAGCTTGGGAGTAGCGGGAGTGGAGGAGCAGTACTTC.

The chain carries TRBV12-3 or TRBV12-4 and TRBJ2-2; D is undetermined. V was clipped by 0 bases and J by 7 bases, with 6 bases between them. This CDR3 comprises 13 residues. The DNA of the CDR3 is TGTGCCAGCAGTTTAGCTGCCGACGGGGAGCTGTTTTTT. This translates into CASSLAADGELFF.

The chain links TRBV20-1 to TRBJ2-5; 8 bases agree with TRBD1. Germline V gene data show CDR1 as DFQATT and CDR2 as SNEGSKA (reference sequence). This CDR3 has 16 amino acids. V dropped 3 bases and J dropped 0; count of bases not matched to a gene: 9. The CDR3 coding sequence is TGCAGTGCTAGTCACCAACAGGGGGAATACCAAGAGACCCAGTACTTC. Its protein product is CSASHQQGEYQETQYF.

The V and J genes are TRBV20-1 and TRBJ2-7, with TRBD1 matching over 11 bases. The CDR3 loop spans 13 amino acids. With V trimmed by 5 bases and J by 3 bases, 3 bases remained unmatched. Germline values: CDR1 DFQATT, CDR2 SNEGSKA (reference sequence). Written as DNA, the CDR3 is TGCAGTGCTCAGGGACAGGGGGTCTACGAGCAGTACTTC. Translating gives CSAQGQGVYEQYF.

This clonotype was found a few times. This chain's CDR3 is CASSLAPTGPYGYTF. CDR3 DNA: TGTGCCAGCAGCTTAGCCCCGACAGGGCCCTATGGCTACACCTTC. The chain joins TRBV7-2 to TRBJ1-2, with 7 bases aligning to TRBD1. The CDR3 has 15 residues. The germline V gene encodes CDR1 SGHTA and CDR2 FQGNSA. J was trimmed by 4 bases and V by 0 bases; bases with no gene match: 5. The complete variable domain, with remaining parts taken from reference TRBV7-2 and TRBJ1-2, reads GAGVSQSPSNKVTEKGKDVELRCDPISGHTALYWYRQSLGQGLEFLIYFQGNSAPDKSGLPSDRFSAERTGGSVSTLTIQRTQQEDSAVYLCASSLAPTGPYGYTFGSGTRLTVV.

The chain uses TRBV7-2 and TRBJ2-3; tentatively, D is TRBD2 (7 bases). The CDR3 has 14 amino acids. CDR1 and CDR2 from the germline V gene are SGHTA and FQGNSA. Trimming took 5 bases from V and 5 from J, leaving 14 bases between them. CDR3: CASSAQGRGDTQYF. DNA of the CDR3: TGTGCCAGCAGCGCCCAGGGGAGGGGAGATACGCAGTATTTT.

The chain's CDR3 is CASSLTPDYHNEQFF. The CDR3 nucleotides read TGTGCCAGCAGCTTAACCCCGGACTACCACAATGAGCAGTTCTTC. The V gene is TRBV7-3, the J gene TRBJ2-1, with D tentatively TRBD2 (6 bases). CDR1 is SGHTA, CDR2 FQGTGA, per germline. The CDR3 sequence is 15 residues long. Deletions cut 0 bases from V and 5 bases from J, with 11 bases between.

The chain has TRBV20-1 and TRBJ2-3; D unclear. This CDR3 spans 15 amino acids. The germline gives CDR1 DFQATT, CDR2 SNEGSKA (reference sequence). V was cut by 0 bases and J by 2 bases, with 12 bases left in between. The CDR3 DNA is TGCAGTGCTAGAGATACTTGGCGGACCACAGATACGCAGTATTTT. Protein: CSARDTWRTTDTQYF.

The table lists this clonotype with a few counts. The J gene is TRBJ1-2, the V gene TRBV6-5, with D possibly being TRBD1 (6 bases). The CDR3 extends over 15 amino acids. V dropped 0 bases and J dropped 8 bases, with 16 bases sitting between them. CDR1 and CDR2 (germline): MNHEY, SVGAGI. CDR3 nucleotide sequence: TGTGCCAGCAGTTACTCGGGTTATTCACAGGGAGGCTACACCTTC. This encodes CASSYSGYSQGGYTF.

This clonotype was detected many times. The chain employs TRBV12-3 or TRBV12-4 and TRBJ2-7; a possible D gene is TRBD2 (6 bases). CDR3 size: 13 residues. V was trimmed by 4 bases and J by 2 bases, leaving 9 bases between them. The CDR3 region is CASSSRTTYEQYF. Here the CDR3 DNA reads TGTGCCAGCAGTTCCCGGACTACCTACGAGCAGTACTTC.

The rearrangement joins TRBV5-1 to TRBJ2-1; TRBD2 is a possible D gene (5 bases). Germline assignment: CDR1 SGHRS and CDR2 YFSETQ. CDR3 length equals 11 residues. Trimming pared 0 bases from V and 15 bases from J, leaving 10 bases between. The DNA of the CDR3 is TGCGCCAGCAGCTTGGCGGAGGACCTGTTCTTC. This sequence encodes CASSLAEDLFF.

This clonotype was picked up a small number of times. The rearrangement links TRBV25-1 to TRBJ2-6, with 7 positions matching TRBD1. CDR3 length: 17 amino acids. With 3 bases clipped from V and 0 bases from J, the junction kept 5 bases outside the gene matches. CDR1 and CDR2 from the germline V gene are MGHDK and SYGVNS. CDR3 region: CASSEGTVFSGANVLTF. The DNA of the CDR3 is TGTGCCAGCAGTGAGGGGACAGTCTTCTCTGGGGCCAACGTCCTGACTTTC.

This clonotype has a handful of counts. The chain employs TRBV5-1 and TRBJ2-6; perhaps TRBD1 as D (6 bases). The CDR3 spans 15 residues. The ends were cut back, 3 bases at V and 4 bases at J, with 11 bases in the middle. CDR1 is SGHRS, CDR2 YFSETQ, per germline. CDR3 residues: CASSSGTTGANVLTF. DNA of the CDR3: TGCGCCAGCAGCTCGGGGACAACCGGGGCCAACGTCCTGACTTTC.

V usage is TRBV11-2 and J usage is TRBJ1-3, with D unclear. Germline CDR1 and CDR2: SGHAT and FQNNGV. The ends were cut back, 5 bases at V and 4 bases at J, with 15 bases in the middle. The CDR3 sequence is 15 residues long. The CDR3 protein is CASSPRRSNGNTIYF. The CDR3 nucleotides are TGTGCCAGCAGCCCCCGTCGGTCCAACGGAAACACCATATATTTT. Full variable domain (rest looked up from reference TRBV11-2 and TRBJ1-3): EAGVAQSPRYKIIEKRQSVAFWCNPISGHATLYWYQQILGQGPKLLIQFQNNGVVDDSQLPKDRFSAERLKGVDSTLKIQPAKLEDSAVYLCASSPRRSNGNTIYFGEGSWLTVV.

The chain combines TRBV14 with TRBJ2-1; 8 bases agree with TRBD2. CDR3 length: 17 residues. Germline V lookup: CDR1 SGHDN, CDR2 FVKESK. The junction had 8 bases not matched to a gene; V was cut back by 1 base and J by 3 bases. DNA of the CDR3: TGTGCCAGCAGCCAAGGAGCGCGGGAGGCCTACTACAATGAGCAGTTCTTC. Protein sequence: CASSQGAREAYYNEQFF. Complete variable domain (other parts from reference TRBV14 and TRBJ2-1): EAGVTQFPSHSVIEKGQTVTLRCDPISGHDNLYWYRRVMGKEIKFLLHFVKESKQDESGMPNNRFLAERTGGTYSTLKVQPAELEDSGVYFCASSQGAREAYYNEQFFGPGTRLTVL.

V is TRBV12-3 or TRBV12-4 and J is TRBJ2-6, with D maybe TRBD1 (6 bases). The CDR3 is 17 amino acids. The V end was cut by 5 bases, the J end by 2 bases, with 16 bases between. The CDR3 is CASSPGAGNTGANVLTF. CDR3 DNA sequence: TGTGCCAGCAGTCCAGGGGCAGGGAATACTGGGGCCAACGTCCTGACTTTC.

This clonotype has more than one count but fewer than ten. The V and J genes are TRBV13 and TRBJ2-1; TRBD1 might be the D (5 bases). This CDR3 spans 15 amino acids. The V gene lost 0 bases and the J gene lost 3 bases, with 9 bases spanning the gap. From germline, CDR1 is PRHDT and CDR2 FYEKMQ (reference sequence). The CDR3 DNA reads TGTGCCAGCAGCTTAGGAGGGGAAGGCTACAATGAGCAGTTCTTC. It specifies CASSLGGEGYNEQFF.

CDR3 bases: TGTGCCAGCAGTTTAGAAGGGGGCCGCCAGCCCCAGCATTTT. Amino acids: CASSLEGGRQPQHF. The chain couples TRBV12-3 or TRBV12-4 to TRBJ1-5; 7 bases are a match to TRBD1. CDR3 length: 14 amino acids. J lost 7 bases, V lost 1 base, and 4 bases had no gene match.

The J gene is TRBJ1-5, the V gene TRBV20-1, with D uncertain. This CDR3 is 13 amino acids long. In germline, CDR1 is DFQATT, CDR2 SNEGSKA (reference sequence). The V end lost 6 bases, the J end lost 3 bases, and 12 bases lay between the germline ends. CDR3 sequence reads: CSAIADTNQPQHF. CDR3 bases: TGCAGTGCAATAGCAGATACCAATCAGCCCCAGCATTTT.

This clonotype showed up just a few times. This chain uses TRBV7-2 with TRBJ1-2; 12 nucleotides match TRBD1. The CDR3 spans 16 residues. Trimming took 4 bases from V and 4 from J; bases not matched to a gene: 7. Germline CDR1 is SGHTA and CDR2 is FQGNSA. The CDR3 region has the DNA TGTGCCAGCAGCTGGCCGGGACAGGGGGCGAGCTATGGCTACACCTTC. This gives the protein CASSWPGQGASYGYTF.

This clonotype appeared a few times. The J gene is TRBJ2-6, the V gene TRBV6-1; D perhaps matches TRBD2 (6 bases). CDR1 is MNHNS, CDR2 SASEGT, per germline. The V end was cut by 6 bases, the J end by 3 bases, with 12 bases between. This CDR3 is 15 amino acids long. The CDR3 bases are TGTGCCAGCAGCTCATTGCGGGGTGGGGCCAACGTCCTGACTTTC. Translating it yields CASSSLRGGANVLTF.

The table lists this clonotype with many counts. The chain recombines TRBV6-5 with TRBJ1-3; maybe TRBD1 (6 bases). Germline CDR1 MNHEY, CDR2 SVGAGI. CDR3 length: 16 amino acids. The V end lost 4 bases, the J end lost 2 bases, and 15 bases lay between the germline ends. In DNA, the CDR3 is TGTGCCAGCAGTTTCTATATCTCAGGGGCTGGAAACACCATATATTTT. It is translated as CASSFYISGAGNTIYF.

The J gene is TRBJ2-7, the V gene TRBV21-1; the D call in the table, TRBD2, was not verified against the DNA. TRBV21-1 is reported as a pseudogene. The CDR3 length is 15 residues. In DNA form, the CDR3 reads TGTGCCAGCAGCAAAACGTGCGGGACGGACTACGAGCAGTACTTC. It translates to CASSKTCGTDYEQYF.

This rearrangement joins TRBV5-4 to TRBJ2-4; D gene uncertain. This CDR3 region has 13 residues. V lost 4 bases and J lost 5, with 10 bases in between. In germline, CDR1 is SGHNT, CDR2 YYREEE (reference sequence). The CDR3 DNA reads TGTGCCAGCAGCGCCTCAGAAGAAAACATTCAGTACTTC. This encodes CASSASEENIQYF.

In DNA, the CDR3 is TGTGCCAGCAAGCGCCGGGACAGGGGTTACGAGCAGTACTTC. Translation gives CASKRRDRGYEQYF. The rearrangement uses TRBV12-3 or TRBV12-4 and TRBJ2-7, with TRBD1 matching over 10 bases. After removal of 7 bases from V and 4 bases from J, the junction contained 7 bases not matched to a gene. The CDR3 is made up of 14 amino acids.